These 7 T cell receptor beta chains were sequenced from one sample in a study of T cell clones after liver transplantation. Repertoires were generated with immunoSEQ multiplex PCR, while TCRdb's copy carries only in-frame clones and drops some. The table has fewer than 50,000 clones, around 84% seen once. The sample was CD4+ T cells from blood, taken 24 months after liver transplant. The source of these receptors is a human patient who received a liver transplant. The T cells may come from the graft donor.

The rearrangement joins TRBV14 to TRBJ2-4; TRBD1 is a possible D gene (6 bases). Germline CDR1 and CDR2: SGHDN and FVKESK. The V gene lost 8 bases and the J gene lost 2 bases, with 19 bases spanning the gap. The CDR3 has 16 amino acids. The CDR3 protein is CASAAGDLGTKNIQYF. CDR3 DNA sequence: TGTGCCAGCGCGGCAGGGGATTTAGGAACCAAAAACATTCAGTACTTC.

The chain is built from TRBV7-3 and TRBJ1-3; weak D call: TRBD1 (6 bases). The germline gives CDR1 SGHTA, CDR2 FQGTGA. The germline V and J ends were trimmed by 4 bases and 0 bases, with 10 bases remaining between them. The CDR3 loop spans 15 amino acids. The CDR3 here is CASSSGQPSGNTIYF. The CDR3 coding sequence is TGTGCCAGCAGCTCTGGACAGCCCTCTGGAAACACCATATATTTT.

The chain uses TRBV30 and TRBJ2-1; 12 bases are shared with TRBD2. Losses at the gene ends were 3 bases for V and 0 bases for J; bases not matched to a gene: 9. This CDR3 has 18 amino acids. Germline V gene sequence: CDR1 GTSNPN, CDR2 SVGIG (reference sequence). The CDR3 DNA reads TGTGCCTGGAGCCGGGGACTAGCGGGTCCCAGCTCCTACAATGAGCAGTTCTTC. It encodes CAWSRGLAGPSSYNEQFF.

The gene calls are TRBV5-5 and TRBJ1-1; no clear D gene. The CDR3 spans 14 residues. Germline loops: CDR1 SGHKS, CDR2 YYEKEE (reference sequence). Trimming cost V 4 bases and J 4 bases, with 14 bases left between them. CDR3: CASSPLGSSTEAFF. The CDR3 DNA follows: TGTGCCAGCAGCCCCCTGGGGTCGAGCACTGAAGCTTTCTTT.

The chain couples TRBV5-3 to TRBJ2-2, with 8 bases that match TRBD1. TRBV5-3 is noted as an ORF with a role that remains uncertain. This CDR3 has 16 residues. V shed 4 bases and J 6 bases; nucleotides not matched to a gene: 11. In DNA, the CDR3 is TGTGCCAGAAGCATCCCGGGACAGGTGATTCCCGGGGAGCTGTTTTTT. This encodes CARSIPGQVIPGELFF.

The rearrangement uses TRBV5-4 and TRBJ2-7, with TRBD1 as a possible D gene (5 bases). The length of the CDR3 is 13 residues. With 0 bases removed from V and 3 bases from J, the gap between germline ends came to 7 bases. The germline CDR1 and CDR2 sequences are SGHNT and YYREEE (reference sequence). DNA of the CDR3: TGTGCCAGCAGCTTGGCAGGGATCTACGAGCAGTACTTC. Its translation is CASSLAGIYEQYF.

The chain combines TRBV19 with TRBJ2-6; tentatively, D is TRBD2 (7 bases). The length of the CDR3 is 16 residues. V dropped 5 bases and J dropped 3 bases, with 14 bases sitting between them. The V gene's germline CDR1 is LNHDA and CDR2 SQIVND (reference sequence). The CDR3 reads CASSFTGRGGANVLTF. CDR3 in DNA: TGTGCCAGTAGTTTCACAGGGAGGGGTGGGGCCAACGTCCTGACTTTC.